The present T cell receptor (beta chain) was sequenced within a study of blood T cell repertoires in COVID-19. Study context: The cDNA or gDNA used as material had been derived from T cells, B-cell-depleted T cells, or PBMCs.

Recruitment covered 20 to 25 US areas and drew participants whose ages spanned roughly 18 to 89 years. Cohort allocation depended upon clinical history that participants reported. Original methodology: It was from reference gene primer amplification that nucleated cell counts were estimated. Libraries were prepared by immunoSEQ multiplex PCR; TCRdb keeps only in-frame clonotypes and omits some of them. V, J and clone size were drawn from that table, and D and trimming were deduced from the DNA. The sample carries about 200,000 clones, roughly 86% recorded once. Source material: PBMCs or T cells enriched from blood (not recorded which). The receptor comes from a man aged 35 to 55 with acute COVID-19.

CDR3 DNA sequence: TGCGCCAGCAGCCAGACTAGCAACACAGATACGCAGTATTTT. Residues: CASSQTSNTDTQYF. J is TRBJ2-3 and V is TRBV4-3; 7 positions agree with TRBD2. Germline values: CDR1 LGHNA, CDR2 YSLEER. V was clipped by 3 bases and J by 2 bases; unmatched bases: 2. The CDR3 runs 14 residues.